This entry lists 5 T cell receptor beta chains sequenced from one sample in a study of shared clonotypes between healthy human individuals. TCRdb's table, derived via immunoSEQ multiplex PCR, lists solely in-frame clones and lacks some. Of about 2,500,000 clones detected, more than 90% appear once; the ten largest clones hold around 0.15%. The specimen sequenced was naive CD4+ T cells sorted from blood. Documented subset: CD45RA+ positively selected. These receptors were taken from a man between 18 and 29 years old in good health.

This chain links TRBV10-3 with TRBJ1-2; D remains ambiguous. V was trimmed by 2 bases and J by 0 bases, leaving 13 bases between them. The germline CDR1 and CDR2 sequences are ENHRY and SYGVKD. The CDR3 spans 16 residues. CDR3 DNA: TGTGCCATCAGTGAGGTCAGAGGCTTTGCTAACTATGGCTACACCTTC. It yields the protein CAISEVRGFANYGYTF.

The chain is built from TRBV14 and TRBJ1-3; 7 bases match TRBD1. The ends lost 3 bases at V and 2 bases at J; junction bases unmatched: 1. Germline values: CDR1 SGHDN, CDR2 FVKESK. The CDR3 spans 14 residues. CDR3 coding DNA: TGTGCCAGCAGCCACACAGGGGCTGGAAACACCATATATTTT. Protein product: CASSHTGAGNTIYF.

The rearrangement links TRBV2 to TRBJ1-6; unclear D gene. V was cut by 3 bases and J by 0 bases, with 15 bases left in between. Germline V lookup: CDR1 SNHLY, CDR2 FYNNEI. CDR3 length: 18 amino acids. The CDR3 region is CASSDERSASSYNSPLHF. CDR3 nucleotides: TGTGCCAGCAGTGATGAGAGAAGCGCAAGCTCCTATAATTCACCCCTCCACTTT.

The table lists this clone with a count of one. The chain couples TRBV9 to TRBJ2-7, with D unclear. V was clipped by 2 bases and J by 0 bases, with 12 bases between them. CDR3 size: 15 residues. The germline V gene encodes CDR1 SGDLS and CDR2 YYNGEE. The CDR3 region is CASSVSQTSSYEQYF. The DNA for the CDR3 is TGTGCCAGCAGCGTTAGCCAGACAAGCTCCTACGAGCAGTACTTC.

In DNA, the CDR3 is TGTGCCACCGGGCCGGGACAGCAAGAAGCTTTCTTT. Amino acid sequence: CATGPGQQEAFF. The J gene is TRBJ1-1, the V gene TRBV5-4, with 7 bases aligning to TRBD1. Germline lookup yields CDR1 SGHNT and CDR2 YYREEE (reference sequence). The CDR3 has 12 residues. With 9 bases clipped from V and 8 bases from J, the junction kept 10 bases outside the gene matches.